This record covers a single T cell receptor (beta chain). This sample stems from a study of blood T cell repertoires in COVID-19. Across the study: From T cells, B-cell-depleted T cells, or PBMCs came the material, which was cDNA or gDNA.

Trimming took 3 bases from V and 8 from J; bases not matched to a gene: 9. From germline, CDR1 is DFQATT and CDR2 SNEGSKA (reference sequence). The CDR3 covers 14 residues. Assay used: immunoSEQ multiplex PCR; TCRdb lists only in-frame clones, some missing. The repertoire has 150,000 to 200,000 clones, roughly 84% of them found once; the top ten carry roughly a tenth. Sequencing was carried out using peripheral blood. The rearrangement uses TRBV20-1 and TRBJ2-1, with 8 bases that match TRBD2. The clonotype originates from a woman older than 75 with active or convalescent COVID-19. In nucleotides, the CDR3 is TGCAGTGCTAGTGGATCATCGGGGGGGGATGAGCAGTTCTTC. Protein sequence: CSASGSSGGDEQFF.